A selection of T cell receptor beta chains follows, all from one sample in a study of shared clonotypes between healthy human individuals. Here immunoSEQ multiplex PCR was the method, and the copy in TCRdb shows in-frame clones only, minus some. The repertoire holds 1.6 million or so clones, with roughly 96% as singletons. The sequenced sample was naive CD4+ T cells sorted from blood. The receptors here all came from a man aged 30-40 years in good health. The CDR3 runs from the conserved cysteine through the conserved F or W. The order of the fields is D gene, V gene, J gene, clone size, CDR3 length, CDR3 protein, CDR3 DNA. The D gene is left open where the match is weak. Only part of the rows carry a size: once, few, many, or a class if the clone is expanded.

>NA|TRBV7-7|TRBJ2-5|NA|13
CASSLGEAETQYF
TGTGCTAGCAGCTTGGGGGAAGCGGAGACCCAGTACTTC
>TRBD1|TRBV28|TRBJ1-1|NA|13
CAGRDRENTEAFF
TGTGCCGGTCGAGACAGGGAGAACACTGAAGCTTTCTTT
>NA|TRBV6-4|TRBJ2-2|NA|14
CASRLGTQVGELFF
TGTGCCAGCAGATTGGGGACGCAGGTCGGGGAGCTGTTTTTT
>NA|TRBV21-1|TRBJ2-7|NA|18
CASLPRGLAGGLIYEQYF
TGTGCCAGCCTCCCGCGAGGACTAGCGGGAGGCCTTATCTACGAGCAGTACTTC
>NA|TRBV9|TRBJ2-7|NA|15
CASSVAAEVSYEQYF
TGTGCCAGCAGCGTGGCGGCAGAAGTGTCCTACGAGCAGTACTTC
>NA|TRBV28|TRBJ2-6|NA|12
CASSLTTNVLTF
TGTGCCAGCAGTTTGACAACCAACGTCCTGACTTTC
>TRBD1|TRBV7-2|TRBJ2-7|NA|14
CASSNRDSAYEQYF
TGTGCCAGCAGCAACAGGGACAGCGCCTACGAGCAGTACTTC
>NA|TRBV9|TRBJ1-1|NA|14
CASSVRPSGTEAFF
TGTGCCAGCAGCGTCCGACCCTCGGGCACTGAAGCTTTCTTT
>NA|TRBV19|TRBJ1-2|NA|13
CASSIGDIYGYTF
TGTGCCAGTAGTATCGGGGACATCTATGGCTACACCTTC
>NA|TRBV18|TRBJ2-3|once|16
CASSPRVRLTPDTQYF
TGTGCCAGCTCACCACGGGTGAGACTGACGCCCGATACGCAGTATTTT
>TRBD1|TRBV5-1|TRBJ2-6|NA|19
CASSFTGTGTFLGANVLTF
TGCGCCAGCAGCTTCACCGGGACAGGGACTTTTCTGGGGGCCAACGTCCTGACTTTC
>NA|TRBV5-1|TRBJ1-3|NA|15
CASSPSPISGNTIYF
TGCGCCAGCAGCCCCAGCCCGATCTCTGGAAACACCATATATTTT
>NA|TRBV6-4|TRBJ2-4|once|11
CARRRENIQYF
TGTGCCAGGCGCCGGGAAAACATTCAGTACTTC
>NA|TRBV10-3|TRBJ2-2|NA|14
CAISDSPNTGELFF
TGTGCCATCAGTGACAGCCCGAACACCGGGGAGCTGTTTTTT
>NA|TRBV28|TRBJ1-1|NA|15
CASSSWGFRNTEAFF
TGTGCCAGCAGTTCTTGGGGGTTCAGGAACACTGAAGCTTTCTTT
>NA|TRBV9|TRBJ2-3|once|14
CASSVAPSTDTQYF
TGTGCCAGCAGCGTAGCTCCTAGCACAGATACGCAGTATTTT
>TRBD2|TRBV28|TRBJ2-7|NA|19
CASSLGRWTSGSRAYEQYF
TGTGCCAGCAGTTTAGGTCGCTGGACTAGCGGGAGCAGGGCCTACGAGCAGTACTTC
>TRBD2|TRBV27|TRBJ2-3|NA|17
CASSFLRLAGFTDTQYF
TGTGCCAGCAGTTTCTTACGGCTAGCGGGCTTCACAGATACGCAGTATTTT
>NA|TRBV5-1|TRBJ2-3|NA|14
CASSLQDRTDTQYF
TGCGCCAGCAGCTTGCAGGACCGCACAGATACGCAGTATTTT
>NA|TRBV2|TRBJ2-1|NA|14
CASSEDRSYNEQFF
TGTGCCAGCAGTGAGGACCGCTCCTACAATGAGCAGTTCTTC
>NA|TRBV2|TRBJ1-5|NA|16
CASSVGRTGLDQPQHF
TGTGCCAGCAGTGTTGGGCGAACAGGGCTAGATCAGCCCCAGCATTTT
>TRBD2|TRBV7-6|TRBJ2-7|NA|15
CASSLVAGGPGEQYF
TGTGCCAGCAGCTTAGTTGCGGGAGGGCCGGGGGAGCAGTACTTC
>TRBD1|TRBV10-1|TRBJ2-3|NA|17
CASSEGAGTGTTDTQYF
TGCGCCAGCAGTGAGGGTGCCGGGACAGGGACCACAGATACGCAGTATTTT
>TRBD1|TRBV15|TRBJ1-4|NA|13
CATPGQGNEKLFF
TGTGCCACTCCGGGACAGGGTAATGAAAAACTGTTTTTT
>NA|TRBV11-2|TRBJ2-5|NA|17
CASSLNPRTSRWETQYF
TGTGCCAGCAGCTTAAACCCCAGGACCTCACGGTGGGAGACCCAGTACTTC
>TRBD1|TRBV5-1|TRBJ2-3|NA|19
CASSLYGTGRFEGTDTQYF
TGCGCCAGCAGCTTGTATGGGACAGGCCGTTTCGAAGGAACAGATACGCAGTATTTT
>TRBD2|TRBV19|TRBJ2-1|once|17
CASSRSVGERGRNEQFF
TGTGCCAGTAGTAGGTCCGTAGGGGAGCGGGGCCGCAATGAGCAGTTCTTC
>NA|TRBV19|TRBJ2-6|NA|17
CASSILGENSGANVLTF
TGTGCCAGTAGTATACTTGGGGAAAACTCTGGGGCCAACGTCCTGACTTTC
>TRBD1|TRBV30|TRBJ2-7|NA|15
CAWSGSRQGAYEQYF
TGTGCCTGGAGTGGGTCTAGGCAGGGGGCCTACGAGCAGTACTTC
>TRBD1|TRBV29-1|TRBJ2-2|NA|17
CSVEAGTGVWNTGELFF
TGCAGCGTTGAAGCAGGGACAGGGGTTTGGAACACCGGGGAGCTGTTTTTT
>NA|TRBV18|TRBJ2-1|NA|13
CASSPAQRAEQFF
TGTGCCAGCTCACCAGCCCAGCGGGCTGAGCAGTTCTTC
>NA|TRBV20-1|TRBJ2-7|once|11
CSASGIFEQYF
TGCAGTGCTAGCGGGATATTCGAGCAGTACTTC
>NA|TRBV28|TRBJ2-2|NA|13
CASGQTNTGELFF
TGTGCCAGCGGACAGACGAACACCGGGGAGCTGTTTTTT
>NA|TRBV29-1|TRBJ2-6|few|15
CSVGQGKSGANVLTF
TGCAGCGTTGGGCAAGGCAAGTCTGGGGCCAACGTCCTGACTTTC
>NA|TRBV7-9|TRBJ1-4|NA|13
CASREQGGEKLFF
TGTGCCAGCCGGGAACAGGGCGGTGAAAAACTGTTTTTT
>NA|TRBV5-6|TRBJ1-5|NA|15
CASSLGRGLNQPQHF
TGTGCCAGCAGCTTGGGCAGGGGCCTAAATCAGCCCCAGCATTTT
>NA|TRBV11-2|TRBJ2-5|NA|20
CASSLDPGYGGHGHGETQYF
TGTGCCAGCAGCTTAGATCCTGGCTATGGAGGCCACGGGCATGGAGAGACCCAGTACTTC
>NA|TRBV6-1|TRBJ1-1|once|14
CASSEMGGRIEAFF
TGTGCCAGCAGTGAAATGGGGGGCCGGATTGAAGCTTTCTTT
>NA|TRBV5-1|TRBJ2-5|NA|14
CASSGQGGQETQYF
TGCGCCAGCAGCGGCCAGGGGGGTCAAGAGACCCAGTACTTC
>NA|TRBV29-1|TRBJ2-5|NA|13
CSVVKRAQETQYF
TGCAGCGTTGTAAAACGCGCCCAAGAGACCCAGTACTTC
>NA|TRBV5-1|TRBJ2-1|NA|16
CASRNSPRGSYNEQFF
TGCGCCAGCAGAAATAGCCCTCGGGGCTCCTACAATGAGCAGTTCTTC
>NA|TRBV6-5|TRBJ2-7|NA|15
CASSYSRTNSYEQYF
TGTGCCAGCAGTTACTCCCGGACTAATTCCTACGAGCAGTACTTC